The entry below gives a single T cell receptor beta chain sequence along with its context. The antigen remains undetermined. Those donating, healthy Caucasian individuals from Russia, were aged roughly 6 to 100. Primers used in a second PCR of about 6 to 11 cycles were a sample-barcoded 5' primer and a J-beta primer mix. TCRdb reanalysed the 5' RACE reads using MiXCR and keeps one entry per CDR3 protein. In the table there are almost 1 million distinct CDR3 sequences, 45% to 60% of which are singletons. The data belong to a study of blood T cells in healthy people across ages. The CDR3 loop spans 14 amino acids. Between the trimmed V and J ends, which lost 3 bases and 3 bases, there was a span of 11 bases. Study outcomes and limitations: Higher diversity and more naive CD4+ cells were features of long-lived donors, compared to aged donors.

The chain recombines TRBV12-3 or TRBV12-4 with TRBJ1-2, with D maybe TRBD1 (6 bases). This TCR derives from an older woman in good health. Sequencing input: blood. CDR3 coding DNA: TGTGCCAGCAGTTTTGGGGGCTTGTACTATGGCTACACCTTC. Encoded protein: CASSFGGLYYGYTF.